This TCR beta chain was identified during a study of cytomegalovirus exposure and HLA in healthy donors (dated by TCRdb to the late 2010s). About the investigation overall: According to an earlier analysis of around 600 of the donors, about 180 million T cells yielded some 110 million unique TCR beta sequences and approximately 300 Gb of sequence data. Approximately 310 gigabases of sequencing data and tens of millions of unique TCR sequences were included in an early release covering several hundred HLA-typed donors. Of the roughly 400 genotyped donors, approximately 82% fell in the genetic ancestry cluster associated with self-reported Caucasian donors. The aim of the study was to test whether cataloging public T cell receptors could identify signatures of past pathogen exposure. The study used immunosequencing to profile the T cell repertoires of 670 or so subjects and linked those repertoires to cytomegalovirus serostatus. In addition to the first cohort of approximately 650 subjects, a separate validation cohort of 130 or so different subjects was used. The study combined high-throughput TCR immunosequencing, statistical association of individual TCRs with disease status, and machine learning to predict cytomegalovirus infection status. In a later analysis, previously published TCR beta repertoires from hundreds of donors were re-analyzed and high-resolution HLA genotyping was added so that TCR occurrence patterns could be studied. In the later analysis, no new phenotypic data were used to find candidate immune exposures; instead, reliance was placed on TCR beta sequences and their occurrence across donors. An earlier analysis of 587 of the donors used high-throughput TCR beta sequencing to judge whether each TCR beta V gene segment behaved as functional or pseudogenic. Donor age, sex, ethnicity and CMV serostatus were collected together with the repertoire data. Genome-wide SNP genotypes for about 65% of the 666 donors were used in a later genetic analysis, which treated that subset as a discovery cohort. Every discovery cohort repertoire had been produced on one sequencing platform. HLA typing covered class I and class II loci at four-digit resolution. Typing coverage differed by locus: A, B, C, DRB1 and DQB1 were typed in roughly 620-640 donors, DQA1 in roughly 510, DPA1 in roughly 590, and DPB1 in just under 480. A few DR-DQ haplotypes were handled as single units for association and clustering because linkage in the cohort was strong. On average, about 240,000 unique TCR beta nucleotide sequences were sequenced per donor among fewer than 500 genotyped donors of the cohort, with roughly 18% of those sequences being non-productive.

Remarks on this clone: Its antigen is unknown. No much larger clonotype is one base removed from it; base qualities were not supplied.

The receptor library was made with the immunoSEQ multiplex PCR assay. For the multiplex PCR, a mixture combining 60 forward primers for TCR Vbeta segments and 13 reverse primers for TCR Jbeta segments was used. Amplification of the CDR3 region of rearranged TCR beta genes was performed with a multiplex PCR assay on genomic DNA. The Illumina HiSeq System was used to sequence the amplified TCR beta libraries as 87-base-pair reads. The paper's data handling went like this. In a later analysis, 80 million or so unique TCR beta chains were counted across the approximately 620 repertoires, and about 9.9 million of these chains were shared by at least two donors. A nearest-neighbor algorithm error-corrected the raw reads and collapsed the reads into unique sequences, merging closely related sequences to remove PCR and sequencing errors. V, D and J gene segments were assigned by aligning CDR3 sequences to IMGT reference sequences. For a sequence to be retained, a match of at least six nucleotides was required to both a V gene segment and a J gene segment. A rearrangement counted as productive if the CDR3 had no stop codons and remained in frame with V and J, and every other rearrangement counted as non-productive. CDR3 was defined by IMGT convention, running from the second conserved V-encoded cysteine to the conserved J-encoded phenylalanine. The earlier analysis of fewer than 700 of the donors excluded sequences that lacked an unambiguous match to a single V gene segment. In an earlier analysis of a few hundred of the donors, a V segment was called functional when productive rearrangements were above 56.7%, and segregating when the standard deviation between donors exceeded 5%. A statistical classification framework was built for diagnosing cytomegalovirus status from the catalog of TCR beta chain sequences. In a later analysis, V and J genes were assigned by comparing TCR nucleotide sequences against IMGT/GENE-DB human TR gene sequences. In a later analysis, CDR3 sequences and most-parsimonious VDJ recombination scenarios were assigned using the TCRdist pipeline. In a later analysis, each TCR beta chain was defined by its CDR3 amino acid sequence together with its V-gene family, and reads without a unique V-gene family were excluded. To address suspected cross-contamination and a sequencing artifact, a later analysis removed a few hundred highly shared, low-generation-probability nucleotide sequences. For each public chain, a later analysis derived a clonal expansion index from normalized ranks of inferred template counts within each repertoire. A later analysis computed generation probabilities with a VDJ recombination model fitted to out-of-frame rearrangements, and checked the results against IGoR. Hypergeometric tests were used in a later analysis to score TCR-TCR, TCR-HLA and TCR-CMV co-occurrence, with a repertoire-size bias correction applied to the TCR pairs. In a later analysis, false discovery rates were estimated by permuting HLA or CMV assignments 20 times. In a later analysis, co-occurring TCRs were grouped using DBSCAN, with TCRdist sequence similarity added in when clustering inside HLA-allele-positive subsets. Repertoires with fewer than 30,000 or more than 120,000 public chains, plus five repertoires with anomalous nucleotide sharing, were excluded from co-occurrence clustering. Held by TCRdb, this immuneACCESS table contains in-frame sequences only and omits some clones. Under half of the omission traces to an unresolved V gene where checked; the cause of the rest is unknown. V and J calls and clone size are as listed in that table; D and trimming were resolved from the DNA. The sample profile shows over 110,000 clones; around four fifths of them were found once. Under 3% of the sample is taken by the ten largest.

What the work shows at the level of the full study, not this receptor alone: In an earlier analysis of fewer than 700 of the donors, most TCR beta V segments appeared in productive rearrangements about 87% or about 30% of the time, broadly matching IMGT annotations. A few of the identified cytomegalovirus-associated TCR beta chains were confirmed in vitro to be specific for cytomegalovirus antigens. Correlated functional status among segregating V segments might be attributable to linkage disequilibrium, but an unknown experimental factor could not be ruled out. Because counts were too low, under 20 rarely observed V segments, including chromosome 9 orphons, were left out of the earlier analysis of 587 of the donors. A later genetic analysis reported fewer N-insertions in productive TCRs among donors in an Asian-associated ancestry cluster than the approximately 700-donor mean. Assigning TCR associations to individual alleles was difficult when HLA alleles, especially DR and DQ, strongly co-occurred. Across donors, most TCR sequences were observed very rarely, whereas some public TCRs were present in many individuals. A later analysis reported that several top co-occurrence clusters appeared linked to parvovirus B19, influenza, CMV and Epstein-Barr virus. A cluster of highly shared sequence variants was judged likely to be a technical artifact of the sequencing pipeline. A later analysis found that most CMV-associated TCR beta chains appeared HLA-restricted, with HLA associations seemingly driven largely by CMV exposure. Because HLA typing was missing for some donors at each locus, association tests included only the typed subset. The study gave a list of around 170 TCR beta chains associated with cytomegalovirus. The authors suggested that the approach could potentially be extended to other disease states and immunological phenotypes. In a later analysis, HLA-associated TCR beta chains were found to be more clonally expanded and to have lower generation probabilities than equally common non-associated chains. The only immune exposure information available for the cohort was CMV serostatus. Specific HLA alleles were associated with roughly 16,000 TCR beta sequences at a false discovery rate of 0.05 in a later analysis. A further reported finding was that TCR beta sequences accurately predicted the HLA-A and HLA-B alleles for most subjects in the first cohort. In a later analysis, TCR association rates were found to vary across HLA loci, with the most associated TCRs seen for DRB1 alleles and the fewest for HLA-C alleles. Sequencing depth was assumed to be roughly uniform across donors in the presence/absence analyses, though that assumption may not hold. The classifier was reported to diagnose cytomegalovirus status with high specificity and sensitivity in both the original and validation cohorts. The cohort was sequenced for TCR beta chains only, and without alpha or paired-chain data the features that could be detected were limited. V-gene and J-gene trimming of TCR beta chains was associated with a missense DCLRE1C variant in a later genetic analysis, and the association was replicated in an independent cohort. Some IMGT-functional V segments, including TRBV6-2 and TRBV6-3, could not be told apart with the 87-base-pair reads, so those segments were excluded.

The cysteine opens and the phenylalanine closes a CDR3 of 13 amino acids. CDR3 DNA is the only sequence kept; it has 39 bases, read in frame from the first base. The trim is 4 bases for V and 1 base for J, with a gap of 8 bases between the germline ends. CDR1 and CDR2 were assigned from the germline V gene (reference sequence) as SGHNT and YYREEE. The cohort comprised 710 or so healthy bone marrow donors. Cohort members were all nominally healthy when sampled, although unrecorded immune exposures were likely present. The donor was CMV seronegative and belonged to the group of approximately 320 seronegative cohort members. Every donor gave a peripheral blood sample, and the peripheral blood mononuclear cells from that sample were used for TCR beta sequencing. Genomic DNA extraction from the blood cell samples was performed with the Qiagen DNeasy Blood Extraction Kit.

The TCR sequence derives from a female donor in good health and CMV-seronegative. The specimen was PBMCs. The V gene is TRBV5-4 and the J gene is TRBJ1-1, and perhaps TRBD1 as D gene, on 5 matching bases. The CDR3 is CASSPQGNTEAFF. The nucleotide sequence reads TGTGCCAGCAGCCCTCAGGGGAACACTGAAGCTTTCTTT.